This T cell receptor beta chain was observed in a study of blood T cell repertoires in COVID-19. In the study overall: Recovery meant two consecutive negative NP/OP PCR tests, professional clearance, or resolved symptoms. PBMCs, B-cell-depleted T cells, or T cells were the source of the cDNA or gDNA that made up the material. Collection of acute and convalescent COVID-19 samples took place in the United States, Italy and Spain.

V shed 2 bases, J shed 11 bases, and the junction held 10 bases outside the gene matches. This CDR3 is 14 amino acids long. Germline CDR1 reads MNHEY; CDR2 reads SVGAGI. The protocol was immunoSEQ multiplex PCR, while the TCRdb copy is restricted to in-frame clones and leaves out a portion. The table includes some 200,000 clones, around nine tenths detected once. The receptor's source is a man in his thirties or forties in a cohort exposed to, infected with or recovered from COVID-19 (not recorded which). The chain links TRBV6-5 to TRBJ1-1; 8 bases match TRBD1. Sequencing was performed on PBMCs or T cells enriched from blood (not recorded which). The CDR3 DNA sequence: TGTGCCAGCAGTTACAGGACAGGGTCAGGCTATGCTTTCTTT. Translating gives CASSYRTGSGYAFF.